This entry lists 8 T cell receptor beta chains sequenced from one sample in a study of shared clonotypes between healthy human individuals. It was CD45RO-negative cells, positively selected for CCR7, that made up naive CD8 cells, with terminally differentiated effector memory CD45RA+ cells excluded. The assay was immunoSEQ multiplex PCR, and TCRdb's table has in-frame clones only and misses some. The sample yields around 1.9 million clones, 93% seen once. Material: naive CD8+ T cells from PBMCs. These receptor sequences come from a man aged 18 to 30 in good health. Some clones in this sample may be carry-over from other donors' samples.

This clone was detected only once. This specimen includes other DNA sequences encoding the same CDR3. This chain uses TRBV19 with TRBJ2-1, with unresolved D. This CDR3 is built from 12 residues. Germline V gives CDR1 LNHDA, CDR2 SQIVND (reference sequence). V was shortened by 1 base and J by 6 bases, with 4 bases between the two germline ends. CDR3 in DNA: TGTGCCAGTAGTATAGCAGGCAATGAGCAGTTCTTC. Its protein product is CASSIAGNEQFF.

This rearrangement joins TRBV4-3 to TRBJ2-1; the match to TRBD2 covers 9 bases. Germline values: CDR1 LGHNA, CDR2 YSLEER. V dropped 4 bases and J dropped 2; count of bases not matched to a gene: 3. The CDR3 contains 15 residues. The DNA for the CDR3 is TGCGCCAGCAGCCGGTCTAGCGGGGCCTACAATGAGCAGTTCTTC. Residues: CASSRSSGAYNEQFF.

A remark on this clone: Different DNA sequences within this sample yield the same CDR3. V gene TRBV27 combines with J gene TRBJ2-7; no clear D. Per the germline V gene, CDR1 is MNHEY and CDR2 is SMNVEV (reference sequence). V was cut by 3 bases and J by 4 bases, with 10 bases left in between. The CDR3 runs to 13 residues. The DNA of the CDR3 is TGTGCCAGCAGTTTTGGGCAGAGTTACGAGCAGTACTTC. Protein sequence: CASSFGQSYEQYF.

This clone was seen a handful of times. The chain couples TRBV27 to TRBJ2-6; D is unresolved. V dropped 2 bases and J dropped 3 bases, with 2 bases sitting between them. This CDR3 has 13 amino acids. Germline values: CDR1 MNHEY, CDR2 SMNVEV (reference sequence). The CDR3 DNA reads TGTGCCAGCAGTTTAGATGGGGCCAACGTCCTGACTTTC. Its protein is CASSLDGANVLTF.

The chain combines TRBV19 with TRBJ2-7, with D perhaps TRBD2 (5 bases). Germline values: CDR1 LNHDA, CDR2 SQIVND (reference sequence). V was shortened by 4 bases and J by 3 bases, with 16 bases between the two germline ends. The CDR3 loop spans 15 amino acids. Here the CDR3 DNA reads TGTGCCAGTAGTACTTCCGCGGACTGGTACTACGAGCAGTACTTC. Translated: CASSTSADWYYEQYF.

This chain uses TRBV7-9 with TRBJ2-7; a possible D gene is TRBD2 (6 bases). This CDR3 spans 15 amino acids. Germline CDR1 SEHNR, CDR2 FQNEAQ (reference sequence). V lost 3 bases and J 2 bases, leaving 14 bases between the germline ends. The CDR3, as DNA: TGTGCCAGCAGCTTCGGGCGGGGCTTACCCTACGAGCAGTACTTC. As protein: CASSFGRGLPYEQYF.

V usage is TRBV6-1 and J usage is TRBJ2-7; the match to TRBD1 covers 10 bases. V shed 2 bases and J 4 bases; nucleotides not matched to a gene: 8. This CDR3 has 16 residues. Germline CDR1 reads MNHNS; CDR2 reads SASEGT. CDR3 sequence reads: CASSEMTGGAQYEQYF. CDR3 DNA: TGTGCCAGCAGTGAAATGACAGGGGGCGCCCAGTACGAGCAGTACTTC.

J is TRBJ2-3 and V is TRBV27; 11 bases line up with TRBD2. Germline assignment: CDR1 MNHEY and CDR2 SMNVEV (reference sequence). With V trimmed by 3 bases and J by 0 bases, 5 bases remained unmatched. The CDR3 is 17 amino acids. The CDR3 DNA reads TGTGCCAGCAGTTTTCTTTGGACTAGCGGGAGCACAGATACGCAGTATTTT. It translates to CASSFLWTSGSTDTQYF.